One T cell receptor (beta chain) is described in this entry. Its antigen remains unidentified. One end of the junction fails to match germline, which may point to a read error. This sample stems from a study of T cells in Graves' hyperthyroidism and ophthalmopathy. General study results and limits: Most thyroid clonotypes that were expanded above 0.001 also turned up in blood.

The CDR3 regions of TCR beta were amplified from RNA transcripts. When the TCR CDR3 underwent first-round RT-PCR, the HTBI primer set was used. One entry per CDR3 protein results from TCRdb running MiXCR on the multiplex PCR reads. This sample has some 270,000 distinct CDR3 sequences, with around 15% found just once. Diagnoses were established using clinical symptoms, serum thyroxine and TRAb, thyroid ultrasound and orbital computed tomography. The sequencing sample was made of blood. This receptor was obtained from a woman aged 40 to 49 with Graves' hyperthyroidism.

This CDR3 is CASSLTGLTDTQYF. CDR3 sequence (DNA): TGTGCTAGCAGCTTAACGGGGCTCACAGATACGCAGTATTTT. The V and J genes are TRBV7-7 and TRBJ2-3, with D possibly called TRBD1 or TRBD2 (5 bases each). This CDR3 has 14 residues. Germline values: CDR1 SSHAT, CDR2 FNYEAQ (reference sequence).